This T cell receptor beta chain was recorded in a study of CD8+CD57+ T cells in acquired aplastic anemia. Overall study: Sorted CD4+ and CD8+ cells gave a mean 3.2 ug DNA, range about 0.19 to 27.4 ug. Study observations and caveats: Patients and healthy controls showed no significant CD8+ Simpson's diversity difference.

The sequenced patients had an expansion of CD8+CD57+ cells seen by flow cytometry. Diagnosis of severe acquired aplastic anemia applied to all patients. TCR beta VDJ and CDR3 profiles were obtained from a genomic DNA template. TCRdb reanalysed the reads using MiXCR and keeps one entry per CDR3 protein. This sample has 150,000 to 200,000 distinct CDR3 sequences; roughly 48% occur once, and the top ten carry roughly 1.1%. A remark on this clonotype: Its specificity is not known.

Trimming cost V 2 bases and J 1 base, with 9 bases left between them. Germline CDR1 and CDR2: ENHRY and SYGVKD. This CDR3 comprises 15 residues. The chain couples TRBV10-3 to TRBJ1-5, with D perhaps TRBD1 (6 bases). The clonotype comes from a human donor with aplastic anemia. The sequencing input was sorted CD4+, CD8+, or CD8+CD57+ T cells (not recorded which) from PBMCs. In nucleotides, the CDR3 is TGTGCCATCAGTGAGGGGACATTGAGCAATCAGCCCCAGCATTTT. It codes for CAISEGTLSNQPQHF.